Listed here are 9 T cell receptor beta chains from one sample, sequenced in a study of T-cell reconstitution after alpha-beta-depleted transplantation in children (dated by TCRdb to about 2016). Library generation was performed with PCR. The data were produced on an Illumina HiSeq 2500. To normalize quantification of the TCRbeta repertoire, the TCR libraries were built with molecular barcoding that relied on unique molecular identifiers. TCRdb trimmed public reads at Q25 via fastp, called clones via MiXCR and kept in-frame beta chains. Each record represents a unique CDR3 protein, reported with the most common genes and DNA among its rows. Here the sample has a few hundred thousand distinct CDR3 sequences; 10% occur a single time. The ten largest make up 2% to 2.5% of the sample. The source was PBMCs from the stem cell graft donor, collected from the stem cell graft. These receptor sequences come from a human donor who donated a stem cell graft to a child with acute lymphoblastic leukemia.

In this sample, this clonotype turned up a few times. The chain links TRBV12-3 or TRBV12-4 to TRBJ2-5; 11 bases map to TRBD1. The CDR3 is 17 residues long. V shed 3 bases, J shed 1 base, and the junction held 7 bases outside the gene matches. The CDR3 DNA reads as TGTGCCAGCAGTTTGGTCCCCGGGACAGGGGGCCAAGAGACCCAGTACTTC. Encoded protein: CASSLVPGTGGQETQYF.

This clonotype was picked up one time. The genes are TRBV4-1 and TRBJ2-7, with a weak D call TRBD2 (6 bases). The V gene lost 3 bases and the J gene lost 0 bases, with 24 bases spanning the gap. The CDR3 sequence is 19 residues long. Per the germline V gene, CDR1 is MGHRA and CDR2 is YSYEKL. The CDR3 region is CASSHARPTGTPSSYEQYF. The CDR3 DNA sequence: TGCGCCAGCAGCCACGCCCGTCCTACCGGGACTCCCAGCTCCTACGAGCAGTACTTC.

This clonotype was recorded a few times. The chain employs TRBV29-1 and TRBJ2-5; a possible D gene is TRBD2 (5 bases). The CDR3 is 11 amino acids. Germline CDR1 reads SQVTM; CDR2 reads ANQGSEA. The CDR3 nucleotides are TGCGGAGGACTTACCCAAGAGACCCAGTACTTC. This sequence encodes CGGLTQETQYF.

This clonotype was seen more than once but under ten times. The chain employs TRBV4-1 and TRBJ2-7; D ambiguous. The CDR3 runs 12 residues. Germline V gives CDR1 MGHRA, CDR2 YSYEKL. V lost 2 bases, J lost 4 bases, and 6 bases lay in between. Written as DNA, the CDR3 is TGCGCCAGCAGCCAATCTGGTTACGAGCAGTACTTC. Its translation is CASSQSGYEQYF.

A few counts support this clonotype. CDR3 protein: CASSLSYTGGADTQYF. The CDR3 coding sequence is TGCGCCAGCAGCTTGTCTTACACGGGGGGTGCAGATACGCAGTATTTT. The V call is TRBV5-1, the J call TRBJ2-3; 7 bases line up with TRBD2. V lost 1 base to trimming and J lost 4 bases; unmatched junction nucleotides: 9. Looked up from germline, CDR1 is SGHRS and CDR2 is YFSETQ. The CDR3 consists of 16 residues.

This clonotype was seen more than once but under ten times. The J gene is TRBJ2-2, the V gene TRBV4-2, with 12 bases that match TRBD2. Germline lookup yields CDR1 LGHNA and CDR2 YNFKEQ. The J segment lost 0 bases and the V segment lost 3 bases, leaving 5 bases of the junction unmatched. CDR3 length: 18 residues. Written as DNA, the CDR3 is TGTGCCAGCAGCCAGGGACTAGCGGGCGTCGCGAACACCGGGGAGCTGTTTTTT. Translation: CASSQGLAGVANTGELFF.

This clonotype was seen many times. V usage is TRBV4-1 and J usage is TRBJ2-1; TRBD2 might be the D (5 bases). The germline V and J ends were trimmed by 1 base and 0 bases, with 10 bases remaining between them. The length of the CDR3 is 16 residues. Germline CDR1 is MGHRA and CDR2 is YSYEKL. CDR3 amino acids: CASSQGFRGSYNEQFF. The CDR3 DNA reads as TGCGCCAGCAGCCAAGGATTTCGGGGCTCCTACAATGAGCAGTTCTTC.

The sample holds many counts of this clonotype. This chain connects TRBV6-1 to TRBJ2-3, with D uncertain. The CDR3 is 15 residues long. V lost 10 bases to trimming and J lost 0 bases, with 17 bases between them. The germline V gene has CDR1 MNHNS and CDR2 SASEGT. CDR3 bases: TGTGCCACTAAGGTCGGTTACTATAGCACAGATACGCAGTATTTT. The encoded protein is CATKVGYYSTDTQYF.

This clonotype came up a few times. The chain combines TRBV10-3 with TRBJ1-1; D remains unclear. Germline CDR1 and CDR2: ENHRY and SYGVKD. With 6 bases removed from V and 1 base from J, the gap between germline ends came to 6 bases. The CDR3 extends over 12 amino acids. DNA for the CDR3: TGTGCCATCAGCGAGACGAACACTGAAGCTTTCTTT. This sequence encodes CAISETNTEAFF.